This T cell receptor beta chain was identified in a study of blood T cells in healthy people across ages. This CDR3 has 15 amino acids. Germline-derived CDR1 and CDR2 are SGHRS and YFSETQ. J was trimmed by 10 bases and V by 0 bases; bases with no gene match: 8. The second PCR ran about 6 to 12 cycles with a sample-barcoded 5' primer and J-beta primers. TCRdb called the 5' RACE reads again in MiXCR, with one record for every CDR3 protein. The table lists some 1,800,000 distinct CDR3 sequences, 35% to 50% of them singletons. This chain joins TRBV5-1 and TRBJ2-1, with 9 bases fitting TRBD1. Material for sequencing was blood. This sequence originates from a human donor in good health. The CDR3 sequence: CASSLGDREPQEQFF. As DNA, the CDR3 is TGCGCCAGCAGCTTGGGGGACAGGGAACCCCAGGAGCAGTTCTTC.